The sequence of this TCR beta chain was determined in a study of metastatic and nonmetastatic thyroid tumors. TCRdb recomputed clones from the PCR reads via MiXCR. There are about 38,000 clones in the sample; around 28% occur only once, and about a tenth lies in the top ten. All patients were treatment-naive before thyroid surgery. From germline, CDR1 is SGHTA and CDR2 FQGTGA. V gave up 2 bases and J gave up 0 bases, with 8 bases separating them. The CDR3 is 15 residues long. The TCR was taken from a male donor with papillary thyroid cancer or a benign thyroid nodule (not recorded which). Some clones in this sample may be carry-over from other donors' samples. The rearrangement joins TRBV7-3 to TRBJ2-1; D gene uncertain. Sequenced material: blood. The CDR3 sequence: CASSLYGGSYNEQFF. DNA for the CDR3: TGTGCCAGCAGCTTATACGGCGGCTCCTACAATGAGCAGTTCTTC.